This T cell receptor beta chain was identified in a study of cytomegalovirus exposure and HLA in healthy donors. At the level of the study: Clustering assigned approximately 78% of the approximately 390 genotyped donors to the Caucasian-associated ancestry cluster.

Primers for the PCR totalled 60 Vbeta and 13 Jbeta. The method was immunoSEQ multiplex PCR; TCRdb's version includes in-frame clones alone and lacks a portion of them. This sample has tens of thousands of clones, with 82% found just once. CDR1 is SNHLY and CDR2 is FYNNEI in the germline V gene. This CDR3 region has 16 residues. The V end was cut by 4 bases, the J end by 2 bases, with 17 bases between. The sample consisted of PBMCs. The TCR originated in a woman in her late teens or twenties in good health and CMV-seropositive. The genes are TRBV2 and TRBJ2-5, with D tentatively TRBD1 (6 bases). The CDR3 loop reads CASSAQQGGIQETQYF. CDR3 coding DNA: TGTGCCAGCAGTGCACAACAGGGCGGTATACAAGAGACCCAGTACTTC.